The next 2 T cell receptor beta chains were all read from a single sample in a study of human T cells and chemical hapten exposure. Time point here: patch test 2, 6 weeks after DPC sensitization. Described treatment: therapeutic diphenylcyclopropenone sensitization with weekly scalp DPC. TCRdb reprocessed the RACE reads via MiXCR and lists one record per CDR3 protein. The profile shows approximately 75,000 distinct CDR3 sequences, around 8.8% of them singletons. The specimen comprised whole blood, sampled in connection with sensitization to the hapten diphenylcyclopropenone (DPC). All receptors come from a woman aged 50 to 60 with alopecia areata. Some clones in this sample may be carry-over from other donors' samples.

This clonotype has only a few counts. This chain joins TRBV20-1 and TRBJ2-7; 11 bases are a match to TRBD2. There are 14 residues in the CDR3. Germline values: CDR1 DFQATT, CDR2 SNEGSKA (reference sequence). The V segment lost 6 bases and the J segment 3 bases; nucleotides outside the gene matches: 7. CDR3 region: CSAPPSGRFYEQYF. For the CDR3, the DNA is TGCAGTGCACCTCCTAGCGGGAGGTTCTACGAGCAGTACTTC.

The V and J genes are TRBV28 and TRBJ1-4, with TRBD1 identical over 7 bases. V lost 4 bases to trimming and J lost 7 bases; unmatched junction nucleotides: 0. CDR1 and CDR2 (germline): MDHEN, SYDVKM. The CDR3 has 12 amino acids. CDR3: CASSYRGEKLFF. The CDR3 nucleotides are TGTGCCAGCAGTTACAGGGGTGAAAAACTGTTTTTT.